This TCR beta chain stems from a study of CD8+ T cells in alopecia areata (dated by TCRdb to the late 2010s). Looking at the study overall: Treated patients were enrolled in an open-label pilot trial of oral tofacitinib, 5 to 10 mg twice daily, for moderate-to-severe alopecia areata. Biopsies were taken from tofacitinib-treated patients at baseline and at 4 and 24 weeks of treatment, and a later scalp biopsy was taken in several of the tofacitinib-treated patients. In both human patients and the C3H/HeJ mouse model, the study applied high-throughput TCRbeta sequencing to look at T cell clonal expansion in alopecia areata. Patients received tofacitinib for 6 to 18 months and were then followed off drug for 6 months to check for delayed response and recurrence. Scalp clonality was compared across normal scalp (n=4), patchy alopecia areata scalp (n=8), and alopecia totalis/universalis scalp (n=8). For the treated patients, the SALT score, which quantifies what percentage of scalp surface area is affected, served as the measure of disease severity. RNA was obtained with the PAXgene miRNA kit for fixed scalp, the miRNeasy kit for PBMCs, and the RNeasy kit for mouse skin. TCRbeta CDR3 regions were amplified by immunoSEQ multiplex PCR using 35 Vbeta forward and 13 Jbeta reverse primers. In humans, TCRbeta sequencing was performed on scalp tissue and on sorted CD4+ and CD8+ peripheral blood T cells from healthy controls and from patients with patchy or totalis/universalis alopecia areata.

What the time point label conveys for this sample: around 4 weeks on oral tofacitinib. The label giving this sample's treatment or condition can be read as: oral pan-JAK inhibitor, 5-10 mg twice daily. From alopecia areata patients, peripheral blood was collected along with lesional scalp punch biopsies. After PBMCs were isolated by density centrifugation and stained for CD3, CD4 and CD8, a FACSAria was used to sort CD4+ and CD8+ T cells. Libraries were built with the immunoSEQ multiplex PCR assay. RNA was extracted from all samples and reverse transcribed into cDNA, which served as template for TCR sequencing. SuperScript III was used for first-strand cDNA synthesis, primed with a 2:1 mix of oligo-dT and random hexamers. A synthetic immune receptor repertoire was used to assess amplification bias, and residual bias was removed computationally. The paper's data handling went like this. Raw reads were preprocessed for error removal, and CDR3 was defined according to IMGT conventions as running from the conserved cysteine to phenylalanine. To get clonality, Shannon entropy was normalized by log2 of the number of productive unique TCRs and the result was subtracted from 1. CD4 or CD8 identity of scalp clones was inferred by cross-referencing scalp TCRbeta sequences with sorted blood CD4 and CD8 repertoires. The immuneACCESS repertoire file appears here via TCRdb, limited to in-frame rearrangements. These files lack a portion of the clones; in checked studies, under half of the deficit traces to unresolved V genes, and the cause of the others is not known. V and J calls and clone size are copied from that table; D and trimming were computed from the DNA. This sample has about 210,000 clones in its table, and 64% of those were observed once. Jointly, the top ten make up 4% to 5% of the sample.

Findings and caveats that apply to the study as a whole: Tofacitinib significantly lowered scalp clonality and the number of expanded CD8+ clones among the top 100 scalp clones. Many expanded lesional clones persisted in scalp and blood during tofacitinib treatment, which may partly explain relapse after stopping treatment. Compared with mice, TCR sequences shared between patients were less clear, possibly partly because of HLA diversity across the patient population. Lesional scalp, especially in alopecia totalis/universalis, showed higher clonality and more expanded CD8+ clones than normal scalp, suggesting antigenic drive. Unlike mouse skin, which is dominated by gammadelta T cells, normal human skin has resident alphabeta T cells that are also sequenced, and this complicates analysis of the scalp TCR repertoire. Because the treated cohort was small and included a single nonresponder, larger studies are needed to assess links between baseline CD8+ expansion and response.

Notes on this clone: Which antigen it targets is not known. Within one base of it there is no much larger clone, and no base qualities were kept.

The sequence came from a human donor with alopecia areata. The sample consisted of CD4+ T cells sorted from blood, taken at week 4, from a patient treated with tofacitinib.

The bases read TGCGCCAGCAGCCCCGACGGCGCCAGGGGTAGAGGCTACACCTTC. Protein translation: CASSPDGARGRGYTF. Recombination connected TRBV5-1 to TRBJ1-2, with TRBD1 tentatively as D gene (6 bases match). Including the terminal cysteine and phenylalanine, the CDR3 comprises 15 residues. Here the CDR3 DNA is all that survives: 45 bases in frame from base 1. V and J are truncated by 4 bases and 8 bases respectively, leaving an intervening sequence of 21 bases. CDR1 and CDR2 were assigned from the germline V gene as SGHRS and YFSETQ.